A single TCR beta chain is shown here with its context. The data were taken from a study of beta chain features in type 1 diabetes. The CDR3 is 15 amino acids. Trimming took 4 bases from V and 5 from J; bases not matched to a gene: 10. Germline V gene sequence: CDR1 LGHNA, CDR2 YSLEER. Isolated RNA was reverse transcribed in full, so expressed TCRB transcripts were sequenced. The method was immunoSEQ multiplex PCR; TCRdb's version includes in-frame clones alone and lacks a portion of them. The sample yields roughly 250,000 clones, 55% to 70% seen once. J is TRBJ2-7 and V is TRBV4-3, with 8 nucleotides matching TRBD2. The clonotype was recovered from a young man in good health. Sequencing used naive CD4+ T cells from blood. As DNA, the CDR3 is TGCGCCAGCAGCCCAAGCGGGAGAATCTTCGACGAGCAGTACTTC. It translates to CASSPSGRIFDEQYF.